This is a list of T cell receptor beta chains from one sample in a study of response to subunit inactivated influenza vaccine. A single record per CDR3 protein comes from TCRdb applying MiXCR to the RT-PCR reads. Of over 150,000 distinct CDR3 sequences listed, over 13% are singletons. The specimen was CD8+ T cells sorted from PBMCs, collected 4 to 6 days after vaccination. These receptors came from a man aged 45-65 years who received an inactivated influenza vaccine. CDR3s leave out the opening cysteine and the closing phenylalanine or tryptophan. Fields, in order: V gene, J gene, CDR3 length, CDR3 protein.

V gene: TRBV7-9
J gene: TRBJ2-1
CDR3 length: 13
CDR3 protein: ASSLVSSGGAEQF

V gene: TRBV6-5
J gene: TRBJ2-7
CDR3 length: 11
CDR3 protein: ASSWASSYEQY

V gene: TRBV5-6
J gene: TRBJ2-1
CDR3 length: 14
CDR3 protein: ASSLSSHTLYNEQF

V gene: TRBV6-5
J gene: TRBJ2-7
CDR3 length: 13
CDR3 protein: ASSSTGVEFHEQY

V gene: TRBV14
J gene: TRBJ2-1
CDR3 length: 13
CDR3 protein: ASSPWDGSYNEQF

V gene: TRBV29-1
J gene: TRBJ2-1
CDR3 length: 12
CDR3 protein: SVLAGVVYNEQF

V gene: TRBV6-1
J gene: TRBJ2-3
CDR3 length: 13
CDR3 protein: ASSWTSDNTDTQY

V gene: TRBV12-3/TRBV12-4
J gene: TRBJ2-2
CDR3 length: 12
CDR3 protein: ASSFGGGAGELF

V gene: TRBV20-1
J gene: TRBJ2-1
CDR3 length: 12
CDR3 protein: SARDRYGRDEQF

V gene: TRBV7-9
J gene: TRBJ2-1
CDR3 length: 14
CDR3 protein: ASSGYRTDSYNEQF

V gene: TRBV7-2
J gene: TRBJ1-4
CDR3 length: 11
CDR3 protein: ASSAQGYEKLF

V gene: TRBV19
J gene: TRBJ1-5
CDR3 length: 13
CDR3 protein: ASTEGTGGNQPQH

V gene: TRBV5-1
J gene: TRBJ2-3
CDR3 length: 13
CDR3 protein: ASSLMAAPTDTQY

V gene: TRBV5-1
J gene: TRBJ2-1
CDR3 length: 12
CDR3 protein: ASSLLSPYNEQF

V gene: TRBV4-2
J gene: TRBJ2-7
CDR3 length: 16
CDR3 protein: ASSQEVAPWSTRLEQY

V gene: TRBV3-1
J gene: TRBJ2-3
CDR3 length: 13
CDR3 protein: ASSQVLAGEDTQY

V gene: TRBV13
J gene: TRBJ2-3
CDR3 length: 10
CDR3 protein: ASSLDSDTQY

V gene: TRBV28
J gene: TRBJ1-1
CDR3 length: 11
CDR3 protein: ASTAHLGTEAF

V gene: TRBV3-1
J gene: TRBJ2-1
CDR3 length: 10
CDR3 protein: ASSQALNEQF

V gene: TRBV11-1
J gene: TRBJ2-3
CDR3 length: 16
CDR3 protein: ASSLRRRTGESTDTQY

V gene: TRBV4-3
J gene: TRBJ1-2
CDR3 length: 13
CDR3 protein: ASSQGEGRNYGYT

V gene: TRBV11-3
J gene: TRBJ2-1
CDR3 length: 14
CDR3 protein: ASSPRQASSYNEQF

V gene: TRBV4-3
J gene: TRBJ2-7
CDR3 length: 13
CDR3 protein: ASSQGRDAYYEQY

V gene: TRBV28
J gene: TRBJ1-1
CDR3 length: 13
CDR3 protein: ASSLDSNLYTEAF

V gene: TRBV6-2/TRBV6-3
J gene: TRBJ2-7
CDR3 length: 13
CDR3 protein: ASSGGTGTSYEQY

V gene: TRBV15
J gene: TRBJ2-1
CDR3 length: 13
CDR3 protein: ATSTKTSGRGEQF

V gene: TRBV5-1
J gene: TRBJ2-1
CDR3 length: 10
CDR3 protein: ASSFGASEQF

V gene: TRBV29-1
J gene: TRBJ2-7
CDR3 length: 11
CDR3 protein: SVVHPSSYEQY

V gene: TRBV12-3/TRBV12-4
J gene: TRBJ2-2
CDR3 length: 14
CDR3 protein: ASSLVSGGLTGELF

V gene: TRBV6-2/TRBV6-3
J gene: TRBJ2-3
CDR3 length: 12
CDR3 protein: ASSYVGYTDTQY

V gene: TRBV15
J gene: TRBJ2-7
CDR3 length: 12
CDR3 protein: ATSRPGQGYEQY

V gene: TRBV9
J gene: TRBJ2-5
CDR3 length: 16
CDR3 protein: ASSAHSTGGPFQETQY

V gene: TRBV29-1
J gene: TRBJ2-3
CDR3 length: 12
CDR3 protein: SVGPSGGWDTQY

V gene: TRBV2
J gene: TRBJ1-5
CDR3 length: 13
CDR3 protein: ASRTGQNSNQPQH

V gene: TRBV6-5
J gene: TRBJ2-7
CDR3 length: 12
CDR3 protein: ASSYGDREYEQY

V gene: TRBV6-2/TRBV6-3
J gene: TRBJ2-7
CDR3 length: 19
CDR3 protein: ASSYPTPGLAGGMSSYEQY

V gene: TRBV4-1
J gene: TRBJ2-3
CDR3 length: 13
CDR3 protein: ASSQDWGAEDTQY